The 8 T cell receptor beta chains presented below share a single source sample, sequenced in a study of T cell repertoires in cytomegalovirus infection. These TCRs are of unknown antigen specificity. TCRdb redid the calling of the reads with MiXCR, one entry per CDR3 protein. This sample yields some 900,000 distinct CDR3 sequences, of which approximately 32% are seen a single time; under 15% belongs to the top ten. Specimen: cultured CD8+ T cells from PBMCs, collected from culture after CMV antigen stimulation. Receptors were obtained from a human donor in good health (CMV status not recorded). Some clones in this sample may be carry-over from other donors' samples.

This rearrangement joins TRBV7-2 to TRBJ1-1; 8 nucleotides align to TRBD1. Per germline, CDR1 SGHTA and CDR2 FQGNSA. The junction had 13 bases not matched to a gene; V was cut back by 5 bases and J by 2 bases. CDR3 length: 17 residues. The CDR3 nucleotides read TGTGCCAGCAGCCTTGACAGGGGCCAAACATTTAACACTGAAGCTTTCTTT. Its protein product is CASSLDRGQTFNTEAFF.

In its sample, this clonotype was seen once. The gene calls are TRBV6-2 or TRBV6-3 and TRBJ2-3; 10 bases fit TRBD2. V trimming: 10 bases; J trimming: 6 bases; junction bases outside the gene matches: 13. The length of the CDR3 is 15 residues. Germline V gives CDR1 MNHEY, CDR2 SVGEGT. CDR3 residues: CAIQTTSGARDTQYF. The DNA of the CDR3 is TGTGCCATCCAAACTACTAGCGGGGCCAGGGATACGCAGTATTTT.

This clonotype was seen more than once but under ten times. J is TRBJ2-5 and V is TRBV2, with 7 positions matching TRBD2. This CDR3 spans 14 amino acids. V shed 2 bases and J 2 bases; nucleotides not matched to a gene: 2. In germline, CDR1 is SNHLY, CDR2 FYNNEI. The CDR3 reads CASSEQGGQETQYF. CDR3 DNA sequence: TGTGCCAGCAGTGAACAGGGAGGGCAAGAGACCCAGTACTTC.

This clonotype was seen a handful of times. This sequence joins TRBV10-3 and TRBJ2-1, with a tentative D call TRBD1 (5 bases). This CDR3 is 14 amino acids long. Germline V gives CDR1 ENHRY, CDR2 SYGVKD. V gave up 2 bases and J gave up 4 bases, with 9 bases separating them. The CDR3 coding sequence is TGTGCCATCAGTGAGGGGGCCCGTTACAATGAGCAGTTCTTC. The encoded protein is CAISEGARYNEQFF.

This clonotype appeared a few times. CDR3 DNA: TGTGCCAGCAGCTCCACAGCGGGGGACCGGGGTGAGCAGTTCTTC. It specifies CASSSTAGDRGEQFF. V usage is TRBV7-9 and J usage is TRBJ2-1; TRBD2 matches 8 bases. After removal of 4 bases from V and 9 bases from J, the junction contained 11 bases not matched to a gene. The CDR3 spans 15 residues. Germline assignment: CDR1 SEHNR and CDR2 FQNEAQ (reference sequence).

This clonotype turned up a few times. The genes are TRBV12-3 or TRBV12-4 and TRBJ1-3; no clear D. Trimming shortened V by 6 bases and J by 1 base, and 10 bases separated the two germline ends. The CDR3 has 14 residues. CDR3 sequence reads: CASRVVVSGNTIYF. The CDR3 coding sequence is TGTGCCAGCAGGGTAGTGGTTTCTGGAAACACCATATATTTT.

This clonotype was seen a single time. The chain employs TRBV27 and TRBJ2-7; D is perhaps TRBD1 or TRBD2 (6 bases each). Trimming took off 6 bases at V and 0 bases at J, with 9 bases between the two ends. The V gene's germline CDR1 is MNHEY and CDR2 SMNVEV (reference sequence). This CDR3 is built from 13 residues. CDR3 DNA sequence: TGTGCCAGCAGCGGGGGCCACTCCTACGAGCAGTACTTC. It encodes CASSGGHSYEQYF.

The chain employs TRBV12-3 or TRBV12-4 and TRBJ1-2; D is perhaps TRBD1 (6 bases). Trimming took 1 base from V and 8 from J, leaving 17 bases between them. The length of the CDR3 is 15 residues. The CDR3 reads CASSLEGGARGGYTF. CDR3 DNA: TGTGCCAGCAGTTTAGAAGGGGGGGCGAGGGGGGGCTACACCTTC.